The 26 T cell receptor beta chains below all came from one sample that was sequenced in a study of T cell repertoires in cytomegalovirus infection. One entry per CDR3 protein, called by TCRdb with MiXCR from the reads. Of fewer than 950,000 distinct CDR3 sequences in the sample, about 33% are singletons; the top ten hold 9.5% to 15%. Antigens of these TCRs are unknown. Material: cultured CD8+ T cells from PBMCs, obtained from culture after CMV antigen stimulation. Receptor source: a human donor in good health (CMV status not recorded). Some clones in this sample may be carry-over from other donors' samples.

CDR3 sequence: CASSRDRGGEAFF. DNA for the CDR3: TGTGCCAGTAGTAGAGACAGGGGGGGCGAAGCTTTCTTT. The gene calls are TRBV19 and TRBJ1-1, with 9 bases fitting TRBD1. V dropped 4 bases and J dropped 8; count of bases not matched to a gene: 5. CDR3 length equals 13 residues. Per the germline V gene, CDR1 is LNHDA and CDR2 is SQIVND (reference sequence). The complete variable domain, with remaining parts taken from reference TRBV19 and TRBJ1-1, reads DGGITQSPKYLFRKEGQNVTLSCEQNLNHDAMYWYRQDPGQGLRLIYYSQIVNDFQKGDIAEGYSVSREKKESFPLTVTSAQKNPTAFYLCASSRDRGGEAFFGQGTRLTVV.

This clonotype was seen only a few times. The rearrangement links TRBV6-6 to TRBJ1-1; possible D gene TRBD1, 5 bases. The CDR3 consists of 12 residues. The V end lost 8 bases, the J end lost 0 bases, and 7 bases lay between the germline ends. Germline V gives CDR1 MNHNY, CDR2 SVGAGI (reference sequence). The CDR3, as DNA: TGTGCCAGCGGGGCTATGAACACTGAAGCTTTCTTT. It translates to CASGAMNTEAFF.

For this clonotype: The junction does not match germline at one end; this may be a read error. The rearrangement joins TRBV7-2 to TRBJ2-3; TRBD1 or TRBD2 may be the D gene (6 bases each). The CDR3 spans 17 residues. CDR1 is SGHTA and CDR2 is FQGNSA in the germline V gene. Here the CDR3 DNA reads TGTGCCATCAGCCAAGGGGCGGGACATGGACGGTTGGATACGCAGTATTTT. This gives the protein CAISQGAGHGRLDTQYF.

This clonotype has just a few counts. This chain links TRBV27 with TRBJ2-7, with D hard to call. Trimming removed 1 base at V and 3 bases at J, with 19 bases between. The germline V gene has CDR1 MNHEY and CDR2 SMNVEV (reference sequence). This CDR3 has 17 amino acids. DNA for the CDR3: TGTGCCAGCAGTTTATACGTCCCGGACCGGATTCTCTACGAGCAGTACTTC. The encoded protein is CASSLYVPDRILYEQYF.

This clonotype was picked up a small number of times. The chain employs TRBV7-6 and TRBJ2-3; TRBD1 agrees at 7 bases. Germline V lookup: CDR1 SGHVS, CDR2 FNYEAQ. The CDR3 has 13 amino acids. Losses at the gene ends were 5 bases for V and 6 bases for J; bases not matched to a gene: 5. The DNA for the CDR3 is TGTGCCAGCAGCCCAGGGGGAATGGATACGCAGTATTTT. Its protein product is CASSPGGMDTQYF.

The sample holds a few counts of this clonotype. V usage is TRBV7-6 and J usage is TRBJ2-3, with D perhaps assigned TRBD1 or TRBD2 (5 bases each). The CDR3 runs 15 residues. Trimming removed 5 bases from V and 2 bases from J, with 14 bases in between. Germline V gives CDR1 SGHVS, CDR2 FNYEAQ. The DNA of the CDR3 is TGTGCCAGCAGCCGAGGGGTCCCCTCCACAGATACGCAGTATTTT. Amino acid sequence: CASSRGVPSTDTQYF.

The chain joins TRBV6-1 to TRBJ1-5, with a weak D call TRBD1 (6 bases). With the DNA end fitting TRBJ2-3 better, the J assignment may be wrong. Germline V gene sequence: CDR1 MNHNS, CDR2 SASEGT. CDR3 length: 14 residues. The CDR3 loop reads CASSLHRVGQPQYF. CDR3 sequence (DNA): TGTGCCAGCAGTTTACACAGGGTAGGACAGCCCCAGTATTTT.

This chain links TRBV6-6 with TRBJ2-3; D might be TRBD2 (7 bases). Germline CDR1 MNHNY, CDR2 SVGAGI (reference sequence). CDR3 length equals 15 residues. Trimming pared 8 bases from V and 4 bases from J, leaving 19 bases between. The CDR3, as DNA: TGTGCCAGCCCTTCAAGGGGGGGGCCCGCAGATACGCAGTATTTT. This codes for CASPSRGGPADTQYF.

This clonotype was counted at least ten times. The chain combines TRBV7-8 with TRBJ2-5; weak D call: TRBD1 (6 bases). The V end was cut by 5 bases, the J end by 5 bases, with 18 bases between. Germline V gene lookup returns CDR1 SGHVS and CDR2 FQNEAQ. CDR3 length equals 15 residues. The CDR3 region has the DNA TGTGCCAGCAGCCCGCTGGATTGGGGGCAGGAGACCCAGTACTTC. Its translation is CASSPLDWGQETQYF.

The chain carries TRBV6-5 and TRBJ1-1; 7 nucleotides match TRBD1. The CDR3 is 14 amino acids. Unmatched junction bases numbered 8, after V lost 7 bases and J lost 3 bases. Germline loops: CDR1 MNHEY, CDR2 SVGAGI. The CDR3 DNA sequence: TGTGCCAGCACCTTATGGCAGGGGGACACTGAAGCTTTCTTT. It translates to CASTLWQGDTEAFF.

This clonotype was observed a handful of times. V is TRBV7-9 and J is TRBJ1-5; unclear D gene. The CDR3 sequence is 13 residues long. The germline V gene has CDR1 SEHNR and CDR2 FQNEAQ (reference sequence). V lost 1 base, J lost 7 bases, and 8 bases lay in between. CDR3 in amino acids: CASSLGLKQPQHF. CDR3 DNA sequence: TGTGCCAGCAGCTTAGGCCTTAAGCAGCCCCAGCATTTT.

The sample holds many counts of this clonotype. V and J are TRBV7-6 and TRBJ1-5; TRBD1 might be the D (6 bases). The CDR3 runs to 13 residues. V lost 1 base and J 9 bases, leaving 10 bases between the germline ends. CDR1 is SGHVS and CDR2 is FNYEAQ in the germline V gene. Here the CDR3 DNA reads TGTGCCAGCAGCTTAGGGCAGGGGATGCCCCAGCATTTT. Protein: CASSLGQGMPQHF.

This clonotype was detected ten times or more. The chain has TRBV7-2 and TRBJ1-2; TRBD1 matches at 9 bases. CDR3 length: 15 amino acids. V was pared by 5 bases and J by 2 bases, with 6 bases of the junction left unmatched. Looked up from germline, CDR1 is SGHTA and CDR2 is FQGNSA. Here the CDR3 reads CASSLRDRENYGYTF. The DNA of the CDR3 is TGTGCCAGCAGCCTAAGGGACAGGGAAAACTATGGCTACACCTTC.

CDR3 DNA: TGTGCCAGCAGTTACTCTTACAACAATGAGCAGTTCTTC. Translating it yields CASSYSYNNEQFF. The chain uses TRBV6-6 and TRBJ2-1, with D hard to call. With 0 bases removed from V and 5 bases from J, the gap between germline ends came to 5 bases. This CDR3 spans 13 amino acids. Germline V gene data show CDR1 as MNHNY and CDR2 as SVGAGI (reference sequence).

As concerns this clonotype: Just one base apart from a much larger clone, this may be a read error. The chain has TRBV10-3 and TRBJ2-2; TRBD1 might be the D (5 bases). CDR1 is ENHRY, CDR2 SYGVKD, per germline. This CDR3 has 12 amino acids. Between the trimmed V and J ends, which lost 10 bases and 7 bases, there was a span of 13 bases. This CDR3 is CATQTECGELFF. The DNA for the CDR3 is TGTGCCACCCAGACAGAGTGCGGGGAGCTGTTTTTT.

The chain carries TRBV27 and TRBJ2-1; 8 bases line up with TRBD2. Per the germline V gene, CDR1 is MNHEY and CDR2 is SMNVEV (reference sequence). The V segment lost 2 bases and the J segment 6 bases; nucleotides outside the gene matches: 6. CDR3 length: 15 amino acids. The CDR3 loop is CASSLNGGAGNEQFF. CDR3 nucleotides: TGTGCCAGCAGTTTAAACGGGGGGGCCGGCAATGAGCAGTTCTTC.

The chain links TRBV7-6 to TRBJ2-7; TRBD1 matches at 7 bases. The CDR3 sequence is 14 residues long. V was clipped by 5 bases and J by 1 base; unmatched bases: 5. Per germline, CDR1 SGHVS and CDR2 FNYEAQ. The CDR3 DNA follows: TGTGCCAGCAGCCAACCGGGACAGTCCTACGAGCAGTACGTC. It specifies CASSQPGQSYEQYV.

V and J are TRBV10-3 and TRBJ2-7, with no clear D. Looked up from germline, CDR1 is ENHRY and CDR2 is SYGVKD. This CDR3 comprises 13 residues. The V end was cut by 3 bases, the J end by 0 bases, with 6 bases between. The CDR3 DNA follows: TGTGCCATCAGTGAAAGAAGCTCCTACGAGCAGTACGTC. It is translated as CAISERSSYEQYV.

The V and J genes are TRBV20-1 and TRBJ2-7, with unresolved D. The CDR3 covers 13 residues. V gave up 3 bases and J gave up 0 bases, with 9 bases separating them. Germline CDR1 DFQATT, CDR2 SNEGSKA (reference sequence). The CDR3 reads CSAREMSSYEQYV. The CDR3 nucleotides read TGCAGTGCTAGGGAGATGAGCTCCTACGAGCAGTACGTC.

In the case of this clonotype: This likely comes from a read error, as the CDR3 has no conserved phenylalanine or tryptophan at its end. V is TRBV28 and J is TRBJ2-4, with D possibly called TRBD1 or TRBD2 (5 bases each). This CDR3 has 16 residues. Trimming removed 2 bases at V and 0 bases at J, with 11 bases between. Germline CDR1 is MDHEN and CDR2 is SYDVKM. The CDR3 nucleotides read TGTGCCAGCAGTTTAGATCGGGACCTAGCCAAAAACATTCAGTACGTC. It codes for CASSLDRDLAKNIQYV.

This clonotype was found many times. CDR3 bases: TGTGCCAGCAGCTTAGGCACCAGGGGTTGGGGACTAGCTAAAAACATTCAGTACTTC. Amino acids: CASSLGTRGWGLAKNIQYF. The chain uses TRBV7-6 and TRBJ2-4; 9 nucleotides align to TRBD2. V shed 1 base, J shed 4 bases, and the junction held 14 bases outside the gene matches. The CDR3 is 19 residues long. Looked up from germline, CDR1 is SGHVS and CDR2 is FNYEAQ.

Remarks on this clonotype: Germline is not matched at one junction end, which may reflect a read error. The genes are TRBV2 and TRBJ2-1, with D possibly matching TRBD2 (5 bases). The CDR3 has 12 amino acids. The V gene's germline CDR1 is SNHLY and CDR2 FYNNEI. The CDR3 reads CASSEESGGGLF. DNA for the CDR3: TGTGCCAGCAGTGAAGAATCAGGAGGTGGGCTCTTC. The whole variable domain, filled in from reference TRBV2 and TRBJ2-1, reads EPEVTQTPSHQVTQMGQEVILRCVPISNHLYFYWYRQILGQKVEFLVSFYNNEISEKSEIFDDQFSVERPDGSNFTLKIRSTKLEDSAMYFCASSEESGGGLFGPGTRLTVL.

The V gene is TRBV6-2 or TRBV6-3, the J gene TRBJ2-7, with 10 bases fitting TRBD1. V dropped 6 bases and J dropped 6; count of bases not matched to a gene: 11. This CDR3 spans 15 amino acids. From germline, CDR1 is MNHEY and CDR2 SVGEGT. CDR3 bases: TGTGCCAGCAGGACTCCGGGACAGGGGTACAGCGAGCAGTACGTC. This sequence encodes CASRTPGQGYSEQYV.

The chain uses TRBV28 and TRBJ1-5; 7 nucleotides line up with TRBD1. After removal of 5 bases from V and 6 bases from J, the junction contained 7 bases not matched to a gene. CDR1 is MDHEN and CDR2 is SYDVKM in the germline V gene. This CDR3 is built from 14 residues. The CDR3, as DNA: TGTGCCAGCAGTCTTGACAGGGCTCCTCAGCCCCAGCATTTT. Its translation is CASSLDRAPQPQHF.

The V and J genes are TRBV6-2 or TRBV6-3 and TRBJ1-5; D gene uncertain. Germline V lookup: CDR1 MNHEY, CDR2 SVGEGT. The CDR3 is 17 amino acids. The ends were cut back, 3 bases at V and 4 bases at J, with 19 bases in the middle. CDR3: CASSYIRRRDGNQPQHF. CDR3 bases: TGTGCCAGCAGTTATATTAGAAGGCGTGATGGGAATCAGCCCCAGCATTTT.

V usage is TRBV3-1 and J usage is TRBJ2-7; either TRBD1 or TRBD2 may supply D (5 bases each). The length of the CDR3 is 14 residues. The germline V and J ends were trimmed by 6 bases and 0 bases, with 12 bases remaining between them. Germline CDR1 LGHDT, CDR2 YNNKEL (reference sequence). The CDR3 reads CASSQGVGSYEQYF. CDR3 nucleotide sequence: TGTGCCAGCAGTCAGGGAGTCGGCTCCTACGAGCAGTACTTC.